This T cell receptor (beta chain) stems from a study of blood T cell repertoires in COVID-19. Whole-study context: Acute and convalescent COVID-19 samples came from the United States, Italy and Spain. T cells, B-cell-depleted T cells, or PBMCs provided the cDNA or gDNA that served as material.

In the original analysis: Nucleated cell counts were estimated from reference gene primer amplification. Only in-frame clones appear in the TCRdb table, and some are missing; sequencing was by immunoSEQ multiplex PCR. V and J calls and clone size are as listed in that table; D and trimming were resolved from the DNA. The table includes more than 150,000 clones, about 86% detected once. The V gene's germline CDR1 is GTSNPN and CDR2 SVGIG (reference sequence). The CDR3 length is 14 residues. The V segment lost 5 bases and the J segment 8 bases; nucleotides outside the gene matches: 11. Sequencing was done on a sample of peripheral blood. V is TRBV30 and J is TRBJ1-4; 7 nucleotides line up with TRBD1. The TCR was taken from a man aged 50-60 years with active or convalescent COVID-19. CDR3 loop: CAWEPTGWGEKLFF. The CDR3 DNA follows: TGTGCCTGGGAGCCGACAGGGTGGGGAGAAAAACTGTTTTTT. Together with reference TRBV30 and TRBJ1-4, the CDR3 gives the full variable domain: SQTIHQWPATLVQPVGSPLSLECTVEGTSNPNLYWYRQAAGRGLQLLFYSVGIGQISSEVPQNLSASRPQDRQFILSSKKLLLSDSGFYLCAWEPTGWGEKLFFGSGTQLSVL.